A selection of T cell receptor beta chains follows, all from one sample in a study of blood T cell repertoires in COVID-19. Sequencing used immunoSEQ multiplex PCR; TCRdb keeps in-frame clones, though not all of them. The data hold more than 400,000 clones, with 70% to 90% observed a single time. The sequencing sample was made of peripheral blood. All receptors derive from a human donor in a cohort sampled during active COVID-19. CDR3s include the opening cysteine and the closing phenylalanine or tryptophan. Fields, in order: clone size, V gene, D gene, J gene, CDR3 protein, CDR3 DNA. The D gene is left open where the match is weak. The size of a clone is reported for some rows only, either as once, few or many, or as a class for expanded clones.

>-|TRBV7-3|TRBD1|TRBJ1-1
CASSSQGRMTEAFF
TGTGCCAGCAGCTCACAGGGGAGAATGACTGAAGCTTTCTTT
>-|TRBV3-1/TRBV3-2|-|TRBJ2-5
CASSQDTGGGTQYF
TGTGCCAGCAGCCAAGATACCGGCGGAGGGACCCAGTACTTC
>few|TRBV2|-|TRBJ1-5
CASSVLLNQPQHF
TGTGCCAGCAGTGTTCTCCTCAATCAGCCCCAGCATTTT
>-|TRBV19|-|TRBJ2-2
CASSHMTNTGELFF
TGTGCCAGTAGTCACATGACGAACACCGGGGAGCTGTTTTTT
>few|TRBV28|-|TRBJ1-2
CASSLPPGDLYGYTF
TGTGCCAGCAGTTTACCCCCAGGGGACCTTTATGGCTACACCTTC
>once|TRBV5-6|TRBD1|TRBJ2-7
CASSLGTGSHEQYF
TGTGCCAGCAGCTTGGGGACAGGGAGCCACGAGCAGTACTTC
>-|TRBV6-5|TRBD1|TRBJ1-1
CASSYSRGRGWTEAFF
TGTGCCAGCAGTTACTCGAGAGGCAGGGGGTGGACTGAAGCTTTCTTT
>-|TRBV7-8|-|TRBJ2-3
CASSPLDTQYF
TGTGCCAGCAGCCCTCTAGATACGCAGTATTTT
>-|TRBV13|TRBD2|TRBJ2-7
CASSARTSGRYEQYF
TGTGCCAGCAGCGCCCGGACTAGCGGGAGGTACGAGCAGTACTTC
>-|TRBV21-1|-|TRBJ2-7
CASSKAIEVVTSGSSNEQYF
TGTGCCAGCAGCAAAGCAATCGAAGTTGTGACTAGCGGGAGCTCCAACGAGCAGTACTTC
>-|TRBV5-1|-|TRBJ2-2
CASTELQGPGRELFF
TGCGCCAGCACTGAGCTACAGGGTCCCGGTAGGGAGCTGTTTTTT
>few|TRBV7-2|TRBD1|TRBJ1-6
CASSWQGADYNSPLHF
TGTGCCAGCAGCTGGCAGGGGGCCGACTATAATTCACCCCTCCACTTT
>many|TRBV7-3|TRBD2|TRBJ2-7
CASSLSAGGTKIIHEQYF
TGTGCCAGCAGCTTATCAGCGGGAGGTACTAAGATTATCCACGAGCAGTACTTC
>-|TRBV25-1|-|TRBJ1-1
CASNRLDTPNTEAFF
TGTGCCAGCAATCGCCTGGACACACCAAACACTGAAGCTTTCTTT
>-|TRBV6-5|-|TRBJ1-6
CASSYGANSPLHF
TGTGCCAGCAGTTATGGGGCCAATTCACCCCTCCACTTT
>-|TRBV3-1/TRBV3-2|-|TRBJ2-5
CASSPGHQGETQYF
TGTGCCAGCAGCCCGGGACACCAAGGGGAGACCCAGTACTTC
>-|TRBV11-1|-|TRBJ2-1
CASSSPRALSYNEQFF
TGTGCCAGCAGCTCCCCCAGGGCTCTCTCCTACAATGAGCAGTTCTTC
>-|TRBV30|-|TRBJ2-3
CAWSQTGLSTDTQYF
TGTGCCTGGAGTCAGACGGGACTTAGCACAGATACGCAGTATTTT
>-|TRBV4-2|-|TRBJ1-1
CASSQWAEGMNTEAFF
TGTGCCAGCAGCCAGTGGGCGGAGGGAATGAACACTGAAGCTTTCTTT
>-|TRBV7-9|TRBD1|TRBJ2-3
CASSSDRVTDTQYF
TGTGCCAGCAGCTCGGACAGGGTTACAGATACGCAGTATTTT
>-|TRBV5-1|-|TRBJ1-3
CASSLDGSSGNTIYF
TGCGCCAGCAGCTTGGACGGGTCCTCTGGAAACACCATATATTTT
>-|TRBV19|TRBD1|TRBJ2-7
CASSPRQGPYEQYF
TGTGCCAGTAGTCCGCGACAGGGTCCCTACGAGCAGTACTTC
>-|TRBV19|-|TRBJ1-3
CASTGDSGNTIYF
TGTGCCAGTACAGGGGACTCTGGAAACACCATATATTTT
>-|TRBV5-4|-|TRBJ2-2
CASSPEPTGELFF
TGTGCCAGCAGCCCCGAGCCCACCGGGGAGCTGTTTTTT
>-|TRBV9|-|TRBJ2-7
CASSEGVPGVHEQYF
TGTGCCAGCAGCGAGGGGGTACCCGGGGTCCACGAGCAGTACTTC
>-|TRBV7-9|TRBD1|TRBJ1-5
CASSLLGTGGREPQHF
TGTGCCAGCAGCCTCCTCGGGACAGGAGGAAGGGAGCCCCAGCATTTT
>-|TRBV28|-|TRBJ1-2
CASSTAQANYGYTF
TGTGCCAGCAGCACCGCTCAGGCGAACTATGGCTACACCTTC
>-|TRBV7-5|-|TRBJ1-1
CARRLNPGCTEAFF
TGTGCCAGAAGACTCAACCCCGGGTGCACTGAAGCTTTCTTT
>-|TRBV5-6|TRBD1|TRBJ2-1
CASSLTGTGSFF
TGTGCCAGCAGCTTGACCGGGACAGGGTCGTTCTTC
>-|TRBV25-1|TRBD2|TRBJ2-2
CASRPGGRGNTGELFF
TGTGCCAGCAGACCGGGAGGGCGGGGAAACACCGGGGAGCTGTTTTTT
>-|TRBV10-3|TRBD1|TRBJ2-7
CATRGNTDYEQYF
TGTGCAACCAGGGGGAACACGGACTACGAGCAGTACTTC
>-|TRBV6-5|-|TRBJ2-7
CASSYSTADLTYEQYF
TGTGCCAGCAGTTACTCGACGGCAGACTTAACCTACGAGCAGTACTTC
>few|TRBV27|TRBD1|TRBJ1-5
CASRRRRDSYSNQPQHF
TGTGCCAGCAGACGTCGACGGGACAGTTATAGCAATCAGCCCCAGCATTTT
>-|TRBV5-4|-|TRBJ2-3
CASSLLGGTDTQYF
TGTGCCAGCAGCTTGCTAGGTGGCACAGATACGCAGTATTTT
>-|TRBV5-1|TRBD2|TRBJ2-5
CASSFGTSEETQYF
TGCGCCAGCAGCTTTGGGACTAGCGAAGAGACCCAGTACTTC
>-|TRBV28|-|TRBJ1-2
CASSSRGYTF
TGTGCCAGCAGTTCCCGGGGCTACACCTTC
>-|TRBV5-1|TRBD1|TRBJ2-2
CASSPPGQLNTGELFF
TGCGCCAGCAGCCCACCGGGACAGCTCAACACCGGGGAGCTGTTTTTT
>few|TRBV27|-|TRBJ2-7
CASSFSGLNSYEQYF
TGTGCCAGCAGTTTTTCAGGACTAAACTCCTACGAGCAGTACTTC
>-|TRBV3-1/TRBV3-2|-|TRBJ2-5
CASAPSGKETQYF
TGTGCCAGCGCCCCCTCGGGGAAAGAGACCCAGTACTTC
>-|TRBV28|TRBD1|TRBJ1-1
CASRNRGRNTEAFF
TGTGCCAGCAGGAACAGGGGGCGGAACACTGAAGCTTTCTTT
>-|TRBV19|-|TRBJ2-3
CASSVTGSQDTQYF
TGTGCCAGTAGTGTAACCGGGTCGCAAGATACGCAGTATTTT
>-|TRBV19|-|TRBJ1-2
CASRQELGYTF
TGTGCCAGTAGACAGGAACTTGGCTACACCTTC
>-|TRBV2|TRBD2|TRBJ2-7
CASSETSGRGEQYF
TGTGCCAGCAGTGAAACTAGCGGGAGGGGGGAGCAGTACTTC
>-|TRBV7-3|TRBD2|TRBJ2-3
CASSSTSGAGGSTQYF
TGTGCCAGCAGCTCGACTAGCGGGGCGGGAGGAAGTACGCAGTATTTT
>once|TRBV7-2|TRBD2|TRBJ2-1
CASSLERGESYNEQFF
TGTGCCAGCAGCTTAGAGCGGGGGGAATCTTACAATGAGCAGTTCTTC
>-|TRBV5-1|-|TRBJ2-1
CASSVQGISNEQFF
TGCGCCAGCAGCGTACAGGGAATCTCCAATGAGCAGTTCTTC
>-|TRBV7-2|TRBD2|TRBJ2-1
CASSPGGPGLADEQFF
TGTGCCAGCAGCCCTGGGGGGCCGGGACTAGCGGATGAGCAGTTCTTC
>-|TRBV5-4|-|TRBJ2-5
CASSRTTGAKETQYF
TGTGCCAGCAGCCGGACTACAGGTGCTAAAGAGACCCAGTACTTC
>-|TRBV4-3|-|TRBJ1-5
CASSQGLQGPGDLQPQHF
TGCGCCAGCAGCCAGGGACTACAAGGACCGGGAGATTTACAGCCCCAGCATTTT
>-|TRBV19|TRBD1|TRBJ1-1
CASSTSGQLRAFF
TGTGCCAGTAGTACCTCGGGACAGCTAAGGGCTTTCTTT
>-|TRBV4-2|TRBD2|TRBJ2-1
CASSLRPLAGGSEQFF
TGTGCCAGCAGCCTCCGACCCCTAGCGGGAGGAAGTGAGCAGTTCTTC
>-|TRBV7-2|-|TRBJ2-5
CASSTGSGYQETQYF
TGTGCCAGCAGCACCGGAAGCGGGTACCAAGAGACCCAGTACTTC
>-|TRBV30|-|TRBJ2-7
CASSGQGGNEQYF
TGTGCCTCTTCAGGACAGGGAGGGAACGAGCAGTACTTC
>-|TRBV5-3|TRBD1|TRBJ1-2
CARSHWDRSYGYTF
TGTGCCAGAAGCCATTGGGACAGAAGCTATGGCTACACCTTC
>-|TRBV7-2|TRBD1|TRBJ1-1
CASRGQGAVGTEAFF
TGTGCCAGCAGGGGACAGGGGGCCGTTGGAACTGAAGCTTTCTTT
>-|TRBV19|-|TRBJ1-5
CASTEDRDNQPQHF
TGTGCCAGTACCGAGGACAGAGATAATCAGCCCCAGCATTTT
>-|TRBV28|-|TRBJ1-6
CASNIQGPALYSPLHF
TGTGCCAGCAACATACAGGGCCCTGCCCTGTATTCACCCCTCCACTTT